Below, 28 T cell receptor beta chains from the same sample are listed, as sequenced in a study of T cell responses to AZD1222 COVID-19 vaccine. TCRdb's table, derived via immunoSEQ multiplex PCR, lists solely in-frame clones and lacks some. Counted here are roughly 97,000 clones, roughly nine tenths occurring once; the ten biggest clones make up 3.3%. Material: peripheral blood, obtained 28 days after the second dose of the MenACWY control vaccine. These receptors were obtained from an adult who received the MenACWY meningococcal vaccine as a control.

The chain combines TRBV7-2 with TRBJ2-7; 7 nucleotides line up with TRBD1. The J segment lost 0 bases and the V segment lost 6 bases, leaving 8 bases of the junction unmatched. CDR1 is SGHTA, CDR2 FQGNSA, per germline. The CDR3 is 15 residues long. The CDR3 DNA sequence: TGTGCCAGCAGAGCTGACAGGGCCCCCTCCTACGAGCAGTACTTC. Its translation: CASRADRAPSYEQYF. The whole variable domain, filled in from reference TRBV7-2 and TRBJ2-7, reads GAGVSQSPSNKVTEKGKDVELRCDPISGHTALYWYRQSLGQGLEFLIYFQGNSAPDKSGLPSDRFSAERTGGSVSTLTIQRTQQEDSAVYLCASRADRAPSYEQYFGPGTRLTVT.

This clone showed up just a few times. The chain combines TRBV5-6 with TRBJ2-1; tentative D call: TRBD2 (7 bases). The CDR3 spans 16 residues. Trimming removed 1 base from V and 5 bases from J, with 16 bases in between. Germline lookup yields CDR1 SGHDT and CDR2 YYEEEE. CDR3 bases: TGTGCCAGCAGCTTGATGATCGGGGGGCCGGACAATGAGCAGTTCTTC. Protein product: CASSLMIGGPDNEQFF.

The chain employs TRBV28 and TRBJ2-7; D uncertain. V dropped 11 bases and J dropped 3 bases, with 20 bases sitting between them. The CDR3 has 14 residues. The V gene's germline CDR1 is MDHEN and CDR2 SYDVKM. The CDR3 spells CASSTGIPDYEQYF. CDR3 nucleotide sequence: TGTGCCTCTTCCACTGGAATTCCCGACTACGAGCAGTACTTC.

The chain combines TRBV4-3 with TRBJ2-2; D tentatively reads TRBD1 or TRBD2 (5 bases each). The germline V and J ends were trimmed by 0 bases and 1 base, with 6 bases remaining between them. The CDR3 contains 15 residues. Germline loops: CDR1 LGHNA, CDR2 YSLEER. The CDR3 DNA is TGCGCCAGCAGCCAAGAGGGGGTGAACACCGGGGAGCTGTTTTTT. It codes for CASSQEGVNTGELFF.

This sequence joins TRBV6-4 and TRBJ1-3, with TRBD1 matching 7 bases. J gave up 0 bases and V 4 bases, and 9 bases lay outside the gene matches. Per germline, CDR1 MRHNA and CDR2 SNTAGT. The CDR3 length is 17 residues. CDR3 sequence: CASSVGRGENSGNTIYF. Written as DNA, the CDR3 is TGTGCCAGCAGTGTAGGCAGGGGGGAAAACTCTGGAAACACCATATATTTT.

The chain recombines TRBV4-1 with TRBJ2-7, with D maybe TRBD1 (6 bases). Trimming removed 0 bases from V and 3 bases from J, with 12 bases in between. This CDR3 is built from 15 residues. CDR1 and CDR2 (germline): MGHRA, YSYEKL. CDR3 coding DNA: TGCGCCAGCAGCCAAGATCTAGGCAGGGGCTACGAGCAGTACTTC. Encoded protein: CASSQDLGRGYEQYF.

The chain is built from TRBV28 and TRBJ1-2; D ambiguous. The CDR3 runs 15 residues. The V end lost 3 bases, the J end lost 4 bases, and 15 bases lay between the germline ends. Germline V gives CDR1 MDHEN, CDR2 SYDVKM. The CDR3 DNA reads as TGTGCCAGCAGTTTGCGTGGAGGACTGGTCTATGGCTACACCTTC. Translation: CASSLRGGLVYGYTF.

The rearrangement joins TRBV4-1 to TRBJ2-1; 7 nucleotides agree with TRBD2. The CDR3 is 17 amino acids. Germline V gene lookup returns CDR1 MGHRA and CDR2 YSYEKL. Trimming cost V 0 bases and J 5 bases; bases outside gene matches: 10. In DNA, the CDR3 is TGCGCCAGCAGCCAAGATTCCACAACGGGGGGACACAATGAGCAGTTCTTC. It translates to CASSQDSTTGGHNEQFF.

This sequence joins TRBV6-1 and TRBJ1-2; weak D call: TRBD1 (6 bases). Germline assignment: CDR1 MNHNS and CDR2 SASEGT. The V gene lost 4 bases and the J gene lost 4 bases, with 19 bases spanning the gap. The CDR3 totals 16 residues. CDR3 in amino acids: CASSGDPGGRGYGYTF. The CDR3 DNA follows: TGTGCCAGCAGTGGGGATCCCGGGGGGCGCGGCTATGGCTACACCTTC.

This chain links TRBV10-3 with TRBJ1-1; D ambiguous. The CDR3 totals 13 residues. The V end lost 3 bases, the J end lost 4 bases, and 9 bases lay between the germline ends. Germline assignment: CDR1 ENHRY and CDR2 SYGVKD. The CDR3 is CAISEYESTEAFF. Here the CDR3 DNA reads TGTGCCATCAGTGAATACGAGAGCACTGAAGCTTTCTTT.

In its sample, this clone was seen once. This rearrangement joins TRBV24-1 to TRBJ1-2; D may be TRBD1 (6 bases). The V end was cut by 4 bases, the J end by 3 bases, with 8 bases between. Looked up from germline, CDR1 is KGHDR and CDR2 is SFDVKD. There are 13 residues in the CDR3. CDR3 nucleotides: TGTGCCACCAGTGACCGGACAGACTATGGCTACACCTTC. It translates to CATSDRTDYGYTF.

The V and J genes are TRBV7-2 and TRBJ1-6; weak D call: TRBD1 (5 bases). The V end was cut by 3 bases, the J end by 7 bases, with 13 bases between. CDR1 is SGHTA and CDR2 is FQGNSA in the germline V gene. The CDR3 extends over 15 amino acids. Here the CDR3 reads CASSFYQGGNSPLHF. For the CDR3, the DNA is TGTGCCAGCAGCTTTTATCAGGGTGGGAATTCACCCCTCCACTTT.

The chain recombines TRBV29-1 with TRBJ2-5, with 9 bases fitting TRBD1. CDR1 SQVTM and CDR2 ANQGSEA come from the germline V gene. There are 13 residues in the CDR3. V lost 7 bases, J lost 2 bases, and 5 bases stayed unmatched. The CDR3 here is CSGRDRAQETQYF. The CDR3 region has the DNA TGCAGCGGGCGGGACAGGGCACAAGAGACCCAGTACTTC.

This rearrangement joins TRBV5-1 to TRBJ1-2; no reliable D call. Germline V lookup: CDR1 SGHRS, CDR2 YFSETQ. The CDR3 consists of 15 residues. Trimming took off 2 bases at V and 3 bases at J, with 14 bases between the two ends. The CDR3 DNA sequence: TGCGCCAGCAGCTTTACGGGAAGGGAGGACTATGGCTACACCTTC. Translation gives CASSFTGREDYGYTF.

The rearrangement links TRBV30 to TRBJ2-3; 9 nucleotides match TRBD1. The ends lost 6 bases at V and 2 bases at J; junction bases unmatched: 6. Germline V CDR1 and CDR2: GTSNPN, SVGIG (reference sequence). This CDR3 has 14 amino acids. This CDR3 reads CACARDRVTDTQYF. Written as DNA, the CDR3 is TGTGCCTGTGCCCGGGACAGGGTCACAGATACGCAGTATTTT.

CDR3 loop: CASSVQTGKLFF. CDR3 coding DNA: TGTGCCAGCAGCGTCCAGACAGGAAAACTGTTTTTT. The chain recombines TRBV9 with TRBJ1-4, with a weak D call TRBD1 (6 bases). Germline CDR1 and CDR2: SGDLS and YYNGEE. Trimming cost V 2 bases and J 10 bases, with 9 bases left between them. This CDR3 is built from 12 residues.

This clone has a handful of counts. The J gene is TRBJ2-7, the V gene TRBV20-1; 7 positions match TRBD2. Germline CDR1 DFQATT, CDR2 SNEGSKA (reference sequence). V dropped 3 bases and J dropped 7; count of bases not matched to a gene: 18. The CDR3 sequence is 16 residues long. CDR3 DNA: TGCAGTGCTAGTGATTCACTGGGGGGGTCGGGTAAGGAGCAGTACTTC. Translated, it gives CSASDSLGGSGKEQYF.

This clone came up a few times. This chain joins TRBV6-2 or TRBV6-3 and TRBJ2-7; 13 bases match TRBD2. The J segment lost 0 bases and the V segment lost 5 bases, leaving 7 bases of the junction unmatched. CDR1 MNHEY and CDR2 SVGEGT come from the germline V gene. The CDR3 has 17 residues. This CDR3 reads CASSGRLAGGSSYEQYF. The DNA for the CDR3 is TGTGCCAGCAGTGGCCGACTAGCGGGGGGTAGCTCCTACGAGCAGTACTTC.

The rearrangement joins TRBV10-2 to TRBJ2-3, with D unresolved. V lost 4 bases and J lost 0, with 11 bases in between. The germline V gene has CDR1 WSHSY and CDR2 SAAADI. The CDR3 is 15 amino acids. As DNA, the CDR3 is TGCGCCAGCAGTGCACACCGCTATAGCACAGATACGCAGTATTTT. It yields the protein CASSAHRYSTDTQYF.

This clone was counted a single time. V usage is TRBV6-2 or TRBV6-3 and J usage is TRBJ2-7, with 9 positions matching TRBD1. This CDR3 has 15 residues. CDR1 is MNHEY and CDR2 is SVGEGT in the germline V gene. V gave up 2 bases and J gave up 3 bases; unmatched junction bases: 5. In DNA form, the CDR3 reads TGTGCCAGCAGTTACCGCCGACAGGGGGGCTACGAGCAGTACTTC. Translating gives CASSYRRQGGYEQYF.

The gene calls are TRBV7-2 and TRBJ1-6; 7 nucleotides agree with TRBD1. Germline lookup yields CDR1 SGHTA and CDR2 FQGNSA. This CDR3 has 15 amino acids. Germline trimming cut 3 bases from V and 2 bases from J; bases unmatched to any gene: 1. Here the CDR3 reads CASSLDRPYNSPLHF. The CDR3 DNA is TGTGCCAGCAGCTTGGACAGGCCCTATAATTCACCCCTCCACTTT.

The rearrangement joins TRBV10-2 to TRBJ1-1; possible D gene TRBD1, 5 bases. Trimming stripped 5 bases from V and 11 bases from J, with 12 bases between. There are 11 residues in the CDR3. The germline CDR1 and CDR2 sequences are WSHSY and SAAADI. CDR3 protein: CASSPGTGAFF. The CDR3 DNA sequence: TGCGCCAGCAGTCCGGGGACTGGGGCTTTCTTT.

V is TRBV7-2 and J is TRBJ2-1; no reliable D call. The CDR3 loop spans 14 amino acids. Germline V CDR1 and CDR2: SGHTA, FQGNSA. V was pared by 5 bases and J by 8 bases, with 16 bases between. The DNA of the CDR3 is TGTGCCAGCAGCGCACCCCCTTCCGTTGATGAGCAGTTCTTC. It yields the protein CASSAPPSVDEQFF.

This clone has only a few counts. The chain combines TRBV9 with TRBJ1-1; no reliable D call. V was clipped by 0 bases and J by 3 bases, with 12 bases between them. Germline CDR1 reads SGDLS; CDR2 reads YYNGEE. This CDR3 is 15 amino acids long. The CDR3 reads CASSVDPTRDTEAFF. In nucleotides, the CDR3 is TGTGCCAGCAGCGTAGACCCCACCCGGGACACTGAAGCTTTCTTT.

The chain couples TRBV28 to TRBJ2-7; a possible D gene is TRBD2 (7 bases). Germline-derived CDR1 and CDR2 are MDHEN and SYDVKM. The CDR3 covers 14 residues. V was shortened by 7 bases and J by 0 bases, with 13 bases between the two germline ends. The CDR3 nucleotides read TGTGCCAGCACCCAAAGGGGGGGCTCCTACGAGCAGTACTTC. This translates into CASTQRGGSYEQYF.

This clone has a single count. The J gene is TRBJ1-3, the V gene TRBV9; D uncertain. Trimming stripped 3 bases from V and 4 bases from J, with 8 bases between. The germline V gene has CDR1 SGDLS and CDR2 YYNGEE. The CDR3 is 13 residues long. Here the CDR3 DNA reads TGTGCCAGCAGCGACGTACCGGGAAACACCATATATTTT. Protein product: CASSDVPGNTIYF. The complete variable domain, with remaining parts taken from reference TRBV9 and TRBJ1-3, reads DSGVTQTPKHLITATGQRVTLRCSPRSGDLSVYWYQQSLDQGLQFLIQYYNGEERAKGNILERFSAQQFPDLHSELNLSSLELGDSALYFCASSDVPGNTIYFGEGSWLTVV.

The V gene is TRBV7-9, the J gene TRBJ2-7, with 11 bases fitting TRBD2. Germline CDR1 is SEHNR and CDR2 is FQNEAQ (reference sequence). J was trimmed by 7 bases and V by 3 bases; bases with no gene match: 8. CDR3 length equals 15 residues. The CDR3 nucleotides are TGTGCCAGCAGCTTTCGACTAGCGGGGTTCTCTGAGCAGTACTTC. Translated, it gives CASSFRLAGFSEQYF.

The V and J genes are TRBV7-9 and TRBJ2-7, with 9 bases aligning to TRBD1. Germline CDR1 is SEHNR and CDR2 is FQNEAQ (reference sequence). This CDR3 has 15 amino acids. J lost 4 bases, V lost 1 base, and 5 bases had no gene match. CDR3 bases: TGTGCCAGCAGCTTAGAGGCACAGGGGGCGTACGAGCAGTACTTC. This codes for CASSLEAQGAYEQYF.